This entry features one T cell receptor beta chain sequence. Its antigen is not identified. The data derive from a study of cytomegalovirus exposure and HLA in healthy donors. Study-wide findings and caveats: Subsequent analysis of the 120 or so validation repertoires found a tendency for first-cohort TCR clusters to co-occur. Cytomegalovirus-associated status was assigned to about 150 TCR beta chains.

CDR3 length: 13 residues. Germline V gene sequence: CDR1 GTSNPN, CDR2 SVGIG (reference sequence). Trimming pared 3 bases from V and 2 bases from J, leaving 10 bases between. Profiling relied on immunoSEQ multiplex PCR, and the TCRdb table lists in-frame clones only, not all of them. The sample lists a few hundred thousand clones, 75% to 90% occurring once. The sequenced material came from PBMCs. The V call is TRBV30, the J call TRBJ1-1; D is ambiguous. The origin of this receptor is a woman aged 25-40 years in good health and CMV-seropositive. The CDR3 DNA follows: TGTGCCTGGAGCCGGAGTATAAACACTGAAGCTTTCTTT. Its translation: CAWSRSINTEAFF.